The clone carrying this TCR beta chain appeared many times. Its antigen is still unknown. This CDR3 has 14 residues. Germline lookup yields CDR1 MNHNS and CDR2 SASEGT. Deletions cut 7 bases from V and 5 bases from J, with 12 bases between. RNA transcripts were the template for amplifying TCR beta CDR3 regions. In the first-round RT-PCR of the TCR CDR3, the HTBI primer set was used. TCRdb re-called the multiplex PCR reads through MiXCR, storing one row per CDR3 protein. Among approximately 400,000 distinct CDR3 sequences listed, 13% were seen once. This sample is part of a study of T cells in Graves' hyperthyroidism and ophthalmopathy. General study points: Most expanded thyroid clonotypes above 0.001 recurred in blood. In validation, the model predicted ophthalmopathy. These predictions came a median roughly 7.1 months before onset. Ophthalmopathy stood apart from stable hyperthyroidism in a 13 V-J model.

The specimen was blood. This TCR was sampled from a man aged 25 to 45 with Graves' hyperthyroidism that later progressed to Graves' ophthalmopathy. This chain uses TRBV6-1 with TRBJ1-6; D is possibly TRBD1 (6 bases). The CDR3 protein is CASILQGHNSPLHF. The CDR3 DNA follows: TGTGCCAGCATCCTACAGGGTCATAATTCACCCCTCCACTTT.